The clone carrying this T cell receptor (beta chain) occurred once. Antigen unknown. This record belongs to a study of blood T cells in healthy people across ages. Study-wide points: Reliance upon unsorted PBMCs precluded definitive naive versus antigen-experienced comparison.

PCR was performed a second time for 7 to 11 cycles using a sample-barcoded 5' primer and a J-beta primer mix. Template switching added a 12-random-nucleotide identifier to every cDNA molecule. TCRdb reprocessed the 5' RACE reads via MiXCR and lists one record per CDR3 protein. The table records about 1.4 million distinct CDR3 sequences, roughly 60% of them present only once. Germline CDR1 SEHNR, CDR2 FQNEAQ (reference sequence). The CDR3 is 17 residues long. V dropped 5 bases and J dropped 8; count of bases not matched to a gene: 18. Per sample, at least 6 micrograms of total RNA were extracted. Sequencing was carried out using blood. This clonotype was sampled from a man younger than 35 in good health. This chain links TRBV7-9 with TRBJ2-3; 8 positions agree with TRBD1. CDR3 sequence (DNA): TGTGCCAGCAGCCCACACTTTTCACCGGGACAGGAGGGTACGCAGTATTTT. Protein sequence: CASSPHFSPGQEGTQYF.